This entry concerns a single T cell receptor (beta chain). Many counts were recorded for this clonotype. Its binding antigen is unknown. No base quality values were provided; no much bigger clone lies one nucleotide off. The approximately 39 donors, aged roughly 6 to 90 years, were systemically healthy Caucasian individuals from Russia. Roughly 10 milliliters of peripheral blood were collected from each donor into EDTA-treated Vacutainer tubes. Ficoll-Paque density-gradient centrifugation was used to isolate PBMCs, with at least 7 million per sample. Trizol reagent was used to extract total RNA from PBMCs, with at least 5.5 micrograms per sample. For every donor, an aliquot of PBMCs went through flow cytometry to measure the percentages of naive CD45RAhigh/CD27high T cells. Libraries were built with 5' RACE. The instrument given in TCRdb is Illumina HiSeq 2500. The second PCR ran for roughly 7 to 12 cycles and used a J-beta primer mix along with a sample-barcoded 5' primer. A unique molecular identifier was introduced onto each TCR beta cDNA molecule by a template-switch 5' adaptor carrying 12 random nucleotides. At least 2.5 million CDR3-containing paired-end reads were obtained from each sample. First-strand cDNA synthesis was performed from all RNA using the Mint cDNA synthesis kit, with priming by a TRBC-specific oligonucleotide. Following uracil-DNA glycosylase treatment, a first 18-cycle PCR with universal primers M1SS and BC2_uni_R was performed on all cDNA. Regarding the original processing steps: Each sample was normalized by randomly selecting 1 million high-quality reads, each carrying a distinct molecular identifier. Reads sharing molecular identifiers were discarded rather than binned into consensus sequences. MiTCR, set to a Q25 quality threshold and the strictest error-elimination algorithm, was used for CDR3 identification, clonotype clustering and error correction. Lower-bound total TCR beta diversity was estimated with a nonparametric unseen species model using Euler transformation. Using fastp trimming at Q25 and MiXCR clonotype assembly, TCRdb reanalyzed the public sequencing data and kept in-frame beta chains. Each CDR3 protein gets just one entry, which takes the most common genes and DNA from the rows behind it. What appears here as the V and J calls and clone size reflects TCRdb's work, not the paper's. This sample is represented by 870,000 or so distinct CDR3 sequences; 29% of them were singletons. Together, the top ten hold around 16% of the sample.

The entry originates in a study of blood T cells in healthy people across ages (dated by TCRdb to about 2015). For the study in its entirety: In model experiments, roughly one uniquely barcoded TCR beta cDNA molecule per two T cells was captured by template switching. Using deep sequencing normalized with unique cDNA molecular identifiers, the study measured how TCR beta repertoire diversity changes with age. The donors were divided into four age groups: young (average approximately 17 years), middle-aged (almost 40), aged (62) and long-lived (more than 75). To avoid experimental bias, donors of different ages were distributed randomly across sequencing lanes. Using the same blood draw, the study looked at two additional independent replicas of 1 million unique cDNA reads for two donors, one aged 18 to 30 and the other aged 80 or older. Results and caveats for the whole study, not just this receptor: The CMV infection status of donors was not known, potentially confounding age-related changes in expanded clonotypes. Compared with the aged group, more naive CD4+ T cells, fewer expanded clones and increased TCR diversity were shown by the long-lived group, suggesting age selection. Observed TCR beta diversity per million T cells fell roughly linearly with age, and a significant reduction was already apparent by age approximately 40. Because profiling used bulk unsorted PBMCs, naive and antigen-experienced compartments could not be compared conclusively. Observed TCR beta diversity correlated strongly with the percentage of naive T cells measured by flow cytometry. Estimates of total diversity from one million sequenced T cells were regarded as lower bounds and underestimates.

CDR3 length: 15 amino acids, cysteine to phenylalanine. Here the CDR3 DNA is all that survives: 45 bases in frame from base 1. After removal of 7 bases from V and 0 bases from J, the junction retains 9 bases not matched to a gene. CDR1 and CDR2, per the germline V gene, are MNHEY and SVGEGT. Sequenced sample: blood. The clonotype was recovered from an elderly woman in good health. In this chain, TRBV6-2 or TRBV6-3 is recombined with TRBJ2-7, and 7 junctional nucleotides match TRBD1. For the CDR3, the sequence is CASTSTGKHSYEQYF. The nucleotide sequence is TGTGCCAGCACTTCGACAGGGAAACACTCCTACGAGCAGTACTTC.